The source of this T cell receptor beta chain is a study of tumor-infiltrating lymphocytes in primary liver carcinoma. Across the whole study: Sample yields, roughly 3.5 to 7.13 million productive TCRbeta reads, were similar across the tissue types.

From unsorted bulk tissue weighing roughly 18-31 mg, DNA and RNA were co-extracted. Surgical resection served as treatment for the primary liver carcinoma of these patients. Samples were taken from five separate regions (per tumor). Comments on this clonotype: Its antigen is unknown.

Synthesis of TCR beta cDNA was carried out from 500 ng total RNA with a constant-region primer. ARM-PCR was slightly modified, and three nested multiplex PCR rounds with it gave rise to the TCR beta libraries. TRBV1-TRBV30 forward primers and a C-beta reverse primer were used in the first two PCR rounds, which each ran for 9 to 10 cycles. TCRdb used MiXCR to reprocess the multiplex PCR reads, holding one entry per CDR3 protein. This sample has around 100,000 distinct CDR3 sequences, with around 63% found just once. Study conclusions and caveats: A significantly higher top-250-clone fraction was found in tumors than in blood (p = 0.039).

V lost 1 base, J lost 4 bases, and 11 bases lay in between. Germline V gene lookup returns CDR1 SGHVS and CDR2 FQNEAQ. CDR3 length equals 15 residues. The J gene is TRBJ1-5, the V gene TRBV7-8; D might be TRBD1 (6 bases). The sample was liver tumor tissue from sampling region 5. Documented subset: tumor region T5, tumor centre. This receptor was taken from a woman aged 55-70 years with primary liver carcinoma and hepatitis B virus infection. CDR3 region: CASSLDRTANQPQHF. The CDR3 nucleotides are TGTGCCAGCAGCTTAGATAGGACAGCGAATCAGCCCCAGCATTTT. The variable domain in full, with the rest retrieved from reference TRBV7-8 and TRBJ1-5, is GAGVSQSPRYKVAKRGQDVALRCDPISGHVSLFWYQQALGQGPEFLTYFQNEAQLDKSGLPSDRFFAERPEGSVSTLKIQRTQQEDSAVYLCASSLDRTANQPQHFGDGTRLSIL.